Presented here are 6 T cell receptor beta chains from one specimen sequenced in a study of OX40 agonist ivuxolimab in advanced cancers. The protocol was immunoSEQ multiplex PCR, while the TCRdb copy is restricted to in-frame clones and leaves out a portion. The sample yields approximately 27,000 clones, roughly 87% seen once. Sequenced material: CD4+ or CD8+ T cells sorted from blood, taken in a trial of the OX40 agonist ivuxolimab. Every receptor here comes from an adult with an advanced solid tumor such as melanoma, head and neck, liver or kidney cancer.

CDR3 nucleotide sequence: TGTGCCAGCAGCGTAGATGGGGCGCAGAGCTCTGGAAACACCATATATTTT. Translated: CASSVDGAQSSGNTIYF. The rearrangement uses TRBV9 and TRBJ1-3; the D gene is possibly TRBD1 (5 bases). Germline CDR1 and CDR2: SGDLS and YYNGEE. V was pared by 0 bases and J by 0 bases, with 13 bases between. This CDR3 region has 17 residues.

This chain uses TRBV7-2 with TRBJ2-7; D not certain. Germline assignment: CDR1 SGHTA and CDR2 FQGNSA. The CDR3 covers 16 residues. V lost 0 bases to trimming and J lost 1 base, with 13 bases between them. CDR3 sequence reads: CASSLALASLSYEQYF. The CDR3 nucleotides read TGTGCCAGCAGCTTAGCGCTGGCTAGTCTTTCCTACGAGCAGTACTTC.

This clone was picked up one time. This chain links TRBV6-1 with TRBJ1-1, with TRBD1 matching 8 bases. CDR1 MNHNS and CDR2 SASEGT come from the germline V gene. The CDR3 length is 13 residues. V gave up 4 bases and J gave up 9 bases; unmatched junction bases: 7. CDR3 bases: TGTGCCAGCAGTGGACAGGGGTTTTCCAAAGCTTTCTTT. This translates into CASSGQGFSKAFF.

The chain couples TRBV15 to TRBJ1-2; D unclear. Germline V gene sequence: CDR1 LNHNV, CDR2 YYDKDF (reference sequence). Trimming took off 0 bases at V and 0 bases at J, with 11 bases between the two ends. This CDR3 has 16 residues. The CDR3 coding sequence is TGTGCCACCAGCAGAGAAAACGTATTCACTAACTATGGCTACACCTTC. Its translation is CATSRENVFTNYGYTF.

This chain uses TRBV5-6 with TRBJ2-1; TRBD1 agrees at 7 bases. V shed 4 bases, J shed 2 bases, and the junction held 6 bases outside the gene matches. Germline V gene lookup returns CDR1 SGHDT and CDR2 YYEEEE. This CDR3 comprises 15 residues. The CDR3 loop is CASSTDRDPYNEQFF. The CDR3 nucleotides read TGTGCCAGCAGCACCGACAGGGATCCCTACAATGAGCAGTTCTTC.

This chain joins TRBV9 and TRBJ2-1; D possibly corresponds to TRBD2 (7 bases). V was trimmed by 0 bases and J by 5 bases, leaving 12 bases between them. Germline V lookup: CDR1 SGDLS, CDR2 YYNGEE. The CDR3 spans 15 residues. CDR3: CASSVAGGGHNEQFF. CDR3 coding DNA: TGTGCCAGCAGCGTAGCGGGGGGCGGCCACAATGAGCAGTTCTTC.